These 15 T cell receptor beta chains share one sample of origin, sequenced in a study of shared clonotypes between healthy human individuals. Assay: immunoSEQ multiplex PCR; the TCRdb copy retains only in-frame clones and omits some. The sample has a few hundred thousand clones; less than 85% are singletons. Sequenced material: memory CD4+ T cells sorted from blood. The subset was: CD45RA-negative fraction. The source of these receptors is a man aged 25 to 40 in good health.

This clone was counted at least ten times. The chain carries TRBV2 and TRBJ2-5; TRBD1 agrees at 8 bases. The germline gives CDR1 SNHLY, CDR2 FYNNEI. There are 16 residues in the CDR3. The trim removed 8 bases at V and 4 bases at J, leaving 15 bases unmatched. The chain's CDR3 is CASLRSGTGWRETQYF. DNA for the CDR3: TGTGCCAGCCTCCGGTCGGGGACAGGTTGGCGAGAGACCCAGTACTTC.

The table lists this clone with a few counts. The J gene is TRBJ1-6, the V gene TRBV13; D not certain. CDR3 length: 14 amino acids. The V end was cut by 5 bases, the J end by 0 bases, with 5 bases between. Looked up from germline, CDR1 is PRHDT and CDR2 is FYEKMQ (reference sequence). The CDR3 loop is CASSQTSYNSPLHF. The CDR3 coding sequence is TGTGCCAGCAGCCAAACCTCCTATAATTCACCCCTCCACTTT.

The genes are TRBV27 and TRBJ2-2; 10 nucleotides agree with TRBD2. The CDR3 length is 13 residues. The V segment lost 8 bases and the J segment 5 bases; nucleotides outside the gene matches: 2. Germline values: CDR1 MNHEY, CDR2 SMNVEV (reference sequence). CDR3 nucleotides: TGTGCCAGCGCTAGCGGGAGAACCGGGGAGCTGTTTTTT. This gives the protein CASASGRTGELFF.

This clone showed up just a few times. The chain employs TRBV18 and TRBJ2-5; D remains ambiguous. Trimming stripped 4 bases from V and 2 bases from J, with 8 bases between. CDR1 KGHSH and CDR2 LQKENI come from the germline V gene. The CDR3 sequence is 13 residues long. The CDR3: CASSRAEQETQYF. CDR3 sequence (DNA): TGTGCCAGCTCACGGGCAGAGCAAGAGACCCAGTACTTC.

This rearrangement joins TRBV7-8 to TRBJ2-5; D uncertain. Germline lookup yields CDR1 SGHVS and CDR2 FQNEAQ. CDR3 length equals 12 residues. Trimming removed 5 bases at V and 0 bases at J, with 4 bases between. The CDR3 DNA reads TGTGCCAGCAGCCTACACCAAGAGACCCAGTACTTC. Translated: CASSLHQETQYF.

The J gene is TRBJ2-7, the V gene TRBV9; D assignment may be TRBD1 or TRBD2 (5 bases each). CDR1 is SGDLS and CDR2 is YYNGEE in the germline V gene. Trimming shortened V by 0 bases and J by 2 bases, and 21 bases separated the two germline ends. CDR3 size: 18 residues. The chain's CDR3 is CASSVGLGRDLHTYEQYF. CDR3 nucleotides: TGTGCCAGCAGCGTAGGTTTGGGCCGGGACCTACATACCTACGAGCAGTACTTC.

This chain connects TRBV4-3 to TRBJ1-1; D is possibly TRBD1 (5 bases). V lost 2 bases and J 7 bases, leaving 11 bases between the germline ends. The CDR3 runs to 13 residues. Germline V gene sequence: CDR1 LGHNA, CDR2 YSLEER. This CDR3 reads CASSQSGTVEAFF. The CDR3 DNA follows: TGCGCCAGCAGCCAATCCGGGACGGTTGAAGCTTTCTTT.

CDR3: CSVEGTGRGYTF. The DNA for the CDR3 is TGCAGCGTTGAAGGGACAGGGAGAGGCTACACCTTC. This chain uses TRBV29-1 with TRBJ1-2; 8 nucleotides match TRBD1. Trimming removed 1 base from V and 8 bases from J; junction bases left unmatched: 3. The CDR3 extends over 12 amino acids. The germline V gene encodes CDR1 SQVTM and CDR2 ANQGSEA. The full variable domain, rest sourced from reference TRBV29-1 and TRBJ1-2, is SAVISQKPSRDICQRGTSLTIQCQVDSQVTMMFWYRQQPGQSLTLIATANQGSEATYESGFVIDKFPISRPNLTFSTLTVSNMSPEDSSIYLCSVEGTGRGYTFGSGTRLTVV.

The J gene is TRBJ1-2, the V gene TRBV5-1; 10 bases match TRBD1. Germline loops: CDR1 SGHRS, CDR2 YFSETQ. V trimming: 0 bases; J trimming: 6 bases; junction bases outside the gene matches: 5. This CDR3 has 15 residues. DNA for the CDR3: TGCGCCAGCAGCTTGGGACAGGGGGCGTGGAATGGCTACACCTTC. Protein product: CASSLGQGAWNGYTF.

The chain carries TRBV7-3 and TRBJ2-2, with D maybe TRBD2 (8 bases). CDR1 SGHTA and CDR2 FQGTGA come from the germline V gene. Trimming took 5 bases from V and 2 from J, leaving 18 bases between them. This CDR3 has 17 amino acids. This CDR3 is CASSLGGGRTNTGELFF. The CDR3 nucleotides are TGTGCCAGCAGCCTAGGGGGCGGGAGGACCAACACCGGGGAGCTGTTTTTT.

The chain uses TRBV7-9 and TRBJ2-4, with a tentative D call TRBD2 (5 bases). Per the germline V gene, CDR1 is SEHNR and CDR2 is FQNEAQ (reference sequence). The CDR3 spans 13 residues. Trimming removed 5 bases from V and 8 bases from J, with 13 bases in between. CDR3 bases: TGTGCCAGCAGCCTTGCAGGCGGGTACATTCAGTACTTC. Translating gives CASSLAGGYIQYF.

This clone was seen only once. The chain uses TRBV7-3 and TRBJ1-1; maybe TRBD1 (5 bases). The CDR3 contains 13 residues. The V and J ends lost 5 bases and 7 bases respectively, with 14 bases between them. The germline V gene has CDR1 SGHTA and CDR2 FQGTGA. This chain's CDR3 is CASSQIRDGEAFF. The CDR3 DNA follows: TGTGCCAGCAGCCAAATCCGGGACGGTGAAGCTTTCTTT.

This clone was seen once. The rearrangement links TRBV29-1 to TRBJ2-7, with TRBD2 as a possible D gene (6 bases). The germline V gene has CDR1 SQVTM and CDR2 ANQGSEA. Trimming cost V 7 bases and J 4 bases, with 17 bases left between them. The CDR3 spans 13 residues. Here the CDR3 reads CSALTSSPYEQYF. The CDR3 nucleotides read TGCAGCGCCCTGACTAGTTCTCCTTACGAGCAGTACTTC.

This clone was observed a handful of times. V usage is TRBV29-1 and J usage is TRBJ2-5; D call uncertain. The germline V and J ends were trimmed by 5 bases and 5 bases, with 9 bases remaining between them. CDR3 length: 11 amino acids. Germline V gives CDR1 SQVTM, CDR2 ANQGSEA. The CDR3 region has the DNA TGCAGCGTTTCTTCAGCCGAGACCCAGTACTTC. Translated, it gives CSVSSAETQYF.

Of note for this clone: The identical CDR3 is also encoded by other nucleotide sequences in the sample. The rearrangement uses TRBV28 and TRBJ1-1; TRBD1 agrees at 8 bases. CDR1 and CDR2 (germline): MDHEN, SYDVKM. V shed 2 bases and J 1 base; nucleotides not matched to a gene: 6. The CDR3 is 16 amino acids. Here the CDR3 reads CASSLGRGRKNTEAFF. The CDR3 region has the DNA TGTGCCAGCAGTTTAGGCAGGGGGCGGAAGAACACTGAAGCTTTCTTT.